The entry that follows covers one TCR beta chain sequence. The sample comes from a study of blood T cell repertoires in COVID-19. Trimming left V 6 bases short and J 7 bases short, with 12 bases between. Per germline, CDR1 SNHLY and CDR2 FYNNEI. The CDR3 is 12 residues long. Repertoires were generated with immunoSEQ multiplex PCR, while TCRdb's copy carries only in-frame clones and drops some. The table has 310,000 or so clones, about 83% seen once; the top ten hold 1.5% to 2%. The chain uses TRBV2 and TRBJ1-2; D unresolved. This receptor was obtained from a woman between 45 and 65 years old with acute or convalescent COVID-19. The material sequenced was peripheral blood. As DNA, the CDR3 is TGTGCCAGCAGCCTCAGGCTGGGTGGCTACACCTTC. Translation: CASSLRLGGYTF.